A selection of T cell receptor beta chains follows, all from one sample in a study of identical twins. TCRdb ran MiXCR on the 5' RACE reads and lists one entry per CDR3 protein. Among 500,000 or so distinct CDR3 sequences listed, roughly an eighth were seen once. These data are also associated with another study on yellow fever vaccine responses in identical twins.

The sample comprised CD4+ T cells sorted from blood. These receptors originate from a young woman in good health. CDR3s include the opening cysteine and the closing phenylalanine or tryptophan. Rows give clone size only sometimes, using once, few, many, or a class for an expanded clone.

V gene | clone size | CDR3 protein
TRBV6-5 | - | CASSYSRTGLNTQYF
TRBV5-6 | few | CASRRRGQGVTEAFF
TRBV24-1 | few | CATSDFSLAEETQYF
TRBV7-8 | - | CASSLGHRGFRLGELFF
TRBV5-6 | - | CASSLLSGGISTDTQYF
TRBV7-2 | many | CASSLSGQGASYEQYF
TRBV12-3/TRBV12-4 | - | CASTFGIQETQYF
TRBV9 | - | CASSFQGETDTQYF
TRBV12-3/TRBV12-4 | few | CASRAQTSGMGETQYF
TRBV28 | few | CASRLPGQKTYEQYF
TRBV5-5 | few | CASSWDRGSNQPQHF
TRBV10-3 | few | CAISESNRGLGTEAFF
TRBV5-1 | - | CASSFGTDYEQYF
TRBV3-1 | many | CASSQNRGSGNTIYF
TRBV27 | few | CASSLNPSGRRTDTQYF
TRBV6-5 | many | CASSYVVLAGVDGELFF
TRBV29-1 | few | CSVDPVNTEAFF
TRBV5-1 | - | CASSFLGQGGYEQYF
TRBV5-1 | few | CASSSGLASGANVLTF
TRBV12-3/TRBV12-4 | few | CASSLRTGGSTDTQYF
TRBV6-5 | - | CASSYGATLTYEQYF
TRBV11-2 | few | CASSAQGYGYTF
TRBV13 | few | CASSPRTRPGALGYTF
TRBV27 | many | CASIGLAGFNEQFF
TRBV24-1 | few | CATSDLMVGDGANVLTF
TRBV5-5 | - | CASSSRTGAPPDTQYF
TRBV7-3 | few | CASSYGGMDTQYF
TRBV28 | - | CASSLGGKDNYGYTF
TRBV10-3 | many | CAISGRGGASTDTQYF
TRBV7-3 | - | CASSINRGRVSGELFF
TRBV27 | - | CASTSLGTGFYEQYF
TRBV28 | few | CASSLQAPRRQFF
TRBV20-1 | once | CSAKGQVNTEAFF
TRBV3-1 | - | CASSQKGGGSQPQHF
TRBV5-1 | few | CASSLVGSGTGELFF
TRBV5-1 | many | CASSLGSQPNEQFF
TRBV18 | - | CASSPPGLAANEQFF
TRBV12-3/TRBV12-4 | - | CASSFTAPGGTDTQYF
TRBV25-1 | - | CASSDLGLAGDTDTQYF
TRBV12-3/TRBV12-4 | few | CASSLGLGGETQYF
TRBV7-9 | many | CAGQRGRDQPQHF
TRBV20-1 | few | CSASRPGLTNEKLFF
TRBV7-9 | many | CASSYGTNNNEQFF
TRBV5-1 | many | CASSDRVESGELFF